This T cell receptor (beta chain) was identified during a study of identifying expanded T cells in peripheral blood. Overall study results and limits: Clone count variance between approximately two-week samples rose with total template count. About 1.2 clones differed between technical replicates, versus roughly 16 and 20 over time.

No infections or other immune events were documented during collection. Sequencing used immunoSEQ multiplex PCR; TCRdb keeps in-frame clones, though not all of them. Seen here are about 58,000 clones, approximately 80% observed once, and the top ten hold over 15%. In regard to this clone: Its target is not known.

Trimming stripped 6 bases from V and 2 bases from J, with 14 bases between. The CDR3 loop spans 15 amino acids. In germline, CDR1 is MDHEN, CDR2 SYDVKM. The specimen sequenced was blood. This TCR derives from a person aged 18 to 75 in good health. This chain joins TRBV28 and TRBJ1-3, with D hard to call. DNA of the CDR3: TGTGCCAGCAGCGCCAGGAGGAACACTGGAAACACCATATATTTT. Its protein is CASSARRNTGNTIYF.